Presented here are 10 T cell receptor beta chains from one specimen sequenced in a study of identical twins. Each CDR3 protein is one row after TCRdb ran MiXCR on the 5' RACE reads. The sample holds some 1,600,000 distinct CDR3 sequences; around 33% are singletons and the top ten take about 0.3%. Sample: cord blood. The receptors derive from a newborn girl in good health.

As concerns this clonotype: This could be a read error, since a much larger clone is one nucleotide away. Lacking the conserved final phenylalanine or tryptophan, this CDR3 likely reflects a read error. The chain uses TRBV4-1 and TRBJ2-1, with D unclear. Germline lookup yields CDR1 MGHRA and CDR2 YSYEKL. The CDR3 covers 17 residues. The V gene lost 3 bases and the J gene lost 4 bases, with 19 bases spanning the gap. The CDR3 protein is CASSQGYSHRTYNEQFL. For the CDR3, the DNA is TGCGCCAGCAGCCAGGGGTACTCCCATAGAACATACAATGAGCAGTTCCTC.

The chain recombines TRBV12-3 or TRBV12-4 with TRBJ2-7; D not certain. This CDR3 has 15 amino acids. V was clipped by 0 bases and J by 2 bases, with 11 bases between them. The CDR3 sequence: CASSLANGPTYEQYF. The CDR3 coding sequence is TGTGCCAGCAGTTTAGCCAACGGGCCAACCTACGAGCAGTACTTC.

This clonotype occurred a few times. The CDR3 coding sequence is TGCGCCAGCAGCGACACAGGGGAGACTGAAGCTTTCTTT. Protein product: CASSDTGETEAFF. V and J are TRBV5-1 and TRBJ1-1; 7 bases line up with TRBD1. This CDR3 region has 13 residues. Germline V lookup: CDR1 SGHRS, CDR2 YFSETQ. Unmatched junction bases numbered 5, after V lost 4 bases and J lost 5 bases.

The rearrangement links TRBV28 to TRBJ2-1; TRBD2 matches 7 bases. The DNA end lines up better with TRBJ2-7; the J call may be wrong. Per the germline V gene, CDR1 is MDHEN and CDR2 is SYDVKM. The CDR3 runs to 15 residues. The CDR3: CASSRAAGSGNEQYF. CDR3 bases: TGTGCCAGCAGTCGGGCAGCGGGATCGGGCAATGAGCAGTACTTC.

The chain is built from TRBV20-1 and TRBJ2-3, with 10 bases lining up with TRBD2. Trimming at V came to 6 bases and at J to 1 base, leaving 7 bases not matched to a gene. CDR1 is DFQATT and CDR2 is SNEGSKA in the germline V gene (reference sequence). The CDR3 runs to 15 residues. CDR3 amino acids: CSAHSGGVGTDTQYF. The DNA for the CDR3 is TGCAGTGCCCACAGCGGGGGGGTTGGCACAGATACGCAGTATTTT.

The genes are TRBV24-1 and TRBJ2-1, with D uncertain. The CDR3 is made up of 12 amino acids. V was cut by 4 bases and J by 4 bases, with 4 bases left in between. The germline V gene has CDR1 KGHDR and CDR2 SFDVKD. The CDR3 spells CATSETYNEQFF. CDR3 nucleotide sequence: TGTGCCACCAGTGAAACATACAATGAGCAGTTCTTC.

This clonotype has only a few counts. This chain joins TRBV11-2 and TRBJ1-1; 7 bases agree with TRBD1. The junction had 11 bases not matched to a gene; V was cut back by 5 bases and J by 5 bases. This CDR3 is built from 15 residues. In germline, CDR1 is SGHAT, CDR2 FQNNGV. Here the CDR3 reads CASSLLLGGRTEAFF. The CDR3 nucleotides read TGTGCCAGCAGCCTCTTACTAGGGGGCAGAACTGAAGCTTTCTTT.

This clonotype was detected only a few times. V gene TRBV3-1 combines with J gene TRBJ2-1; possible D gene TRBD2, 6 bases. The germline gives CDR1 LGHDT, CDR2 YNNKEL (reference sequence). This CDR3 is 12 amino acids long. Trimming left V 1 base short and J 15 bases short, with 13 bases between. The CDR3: CASSQGSTGVFF. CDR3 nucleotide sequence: TGTGCCAGCAGCCAAGGGTCAACGGGGGTGTTCTTC.

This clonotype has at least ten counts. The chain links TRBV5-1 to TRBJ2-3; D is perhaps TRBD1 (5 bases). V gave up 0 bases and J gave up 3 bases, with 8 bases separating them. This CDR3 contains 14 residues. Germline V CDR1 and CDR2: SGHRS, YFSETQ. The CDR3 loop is CASSLEGATDTQYF. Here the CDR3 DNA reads TGCGCCAGCAGCTTGGAAGGGGCAACAGATACGCAGTATTTT.

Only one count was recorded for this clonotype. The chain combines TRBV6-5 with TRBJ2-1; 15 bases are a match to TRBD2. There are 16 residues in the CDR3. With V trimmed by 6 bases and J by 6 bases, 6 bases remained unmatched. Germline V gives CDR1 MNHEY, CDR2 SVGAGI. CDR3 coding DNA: TGTGCCAGCAGACTCGGGACTAGCGGGAGGAGCAATGAGCAGTTCTTC. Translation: CASRLGTSGRSNEQFF.